The sequence of this TCR beta chain was determined in a study of cytomegalovirus exposure and HLA in healthy donors. Turning to the study itself: There were approximately 400 genotyped donors. Of these, 81% fell in the genetic ancestry cluster associated with self-reported Caucasian donors.

Points on this clone: Its antigen is still unknown.

Study observations and caveats: Later work found most CMV-associated TCR beta chains apparently HLA-restricted. TCR beta V segments were, for the most part, productive about 87% or about 30% of the time in an earlier analysis.

Trimming stripped 0 bases from V and 3 bases from J, with 18 bases between. The CDR3 has 17 amino acids. The germline CDR1 and CDR2 sequences are SGDLS and YYNGEE. Use of 60 Vbeta and 13 Jbeta primers characterized the PCR. Here immunoSEQ multiplex PCR was the method, and the copy in TCRdb shows in-frame clones only, minus some. The sample has approximately 100,000 clones, roughly three fifths seen once. The chain joins TRBV9 to TRBJ1-1; the D gene is possibly TRBD1 (5 bases). Sequencing input: PBMCs. The clonotype was recovered from a man in his thirties or forties in good health and CMV-seropositive. The CDR3 DNA reads as TGTGCCAGCAGCGTAGGTCCAGGGTCTTACGATTACACTGAAGCTTTCTTT. Its protein product is CASSVGPGSYDYTEAFF.